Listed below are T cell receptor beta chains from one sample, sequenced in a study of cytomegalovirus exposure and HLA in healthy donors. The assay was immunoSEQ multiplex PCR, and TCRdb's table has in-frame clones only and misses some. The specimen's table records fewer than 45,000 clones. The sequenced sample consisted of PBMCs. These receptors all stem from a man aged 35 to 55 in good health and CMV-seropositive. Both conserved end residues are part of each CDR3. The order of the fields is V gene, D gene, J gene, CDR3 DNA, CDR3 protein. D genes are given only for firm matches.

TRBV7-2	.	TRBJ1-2	TGTGCCAGCAGCTTGGTGGAGGCTAACTATGGCTACACCTTC	CASSLVEANYGYTF
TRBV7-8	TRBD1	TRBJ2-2	TGTGCCAGCAGACGCCCTGACAGGGATATTTCCGGGGAGCTGTTTTTT	CASRRPDRDISGELFF
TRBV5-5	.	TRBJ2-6	TGTGCCAGCAGCTTTGGACAGTACTCTGGGGCCAACGTCCTGACTTTC	CASSFGQYSGANVLTF
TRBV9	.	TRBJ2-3	TGTGCCAGCAGCCCACGGGGGGCAGGGGTTGAGGATACGCAGTATTTT	CASSPRGAGVEDTQYF
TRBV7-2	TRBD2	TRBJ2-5	TGTGCCAGCAGCTTCCGAGCCCTAGCTAGCGGGGGGTTCCAAGAGACCCAGTACTTC	CASSFRALASGGFQETQYF
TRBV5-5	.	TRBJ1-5	TGTGCCAGCAGGGGCCAGGTGAACGCTCAGCCCCAGCATTTT	CASRGQVNAQPQHF
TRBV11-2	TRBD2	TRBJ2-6	TGTGCCAGCAGGGGCCTTTGGAGCGGGAAGTCTGGGGCCAACGTCCTGACTTTC	CASRGLWSGKSGANVLTF
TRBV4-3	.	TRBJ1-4	TGCGCCAGCACCTGGGGAGGCTGGGGGTCAACTAATGAAAAACTGTTTTTT	CASTWGGWGSTNEKLFF
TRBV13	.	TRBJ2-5	TGTGCCAGCAGCTTAGGCAGGAACCAAGAGACCCAGTACTTC	CASSLGRNQETQYF
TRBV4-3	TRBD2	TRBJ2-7	TGCGCCAGCAGCGAAGGGGGACTAGCGGGAGACGAGCAGTACTTC	CASSEGGLAGDEQYF
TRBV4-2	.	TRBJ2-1	TGTGCCAGCAGCCAAGGGCTAGGGGGGGTGGGTAATGAGCAGTTCTTC	CASSQGLGGVGNEQFF
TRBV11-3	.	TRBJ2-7	TGTGCCAGCAGCTTCATGTACGAGCAGTACTTC	CASSFMYEQYF
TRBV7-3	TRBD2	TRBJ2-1	TGTGCCAGCAGCTTAGTTCAGGGAGGGGATTACAATGAGCAGTTCTTC	CASSLVQGGDYNEQFF
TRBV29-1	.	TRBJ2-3	TGCAGCGTCCAAAGCTCGGGGGCAGATACGCAGTATTTT	CSVQSSGADTQYF
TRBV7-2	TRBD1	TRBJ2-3	TGTGCCAGCAGCTCCGGGACAGGGGGCACAGATACGCAGTATTTT	CASSSGTGGTDTQYF
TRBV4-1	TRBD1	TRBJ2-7	TGCGCCAGCAGCCCCGGACAGGGATACCAGTCCTACGAGCAGTACTTC	CASSPGQGYQSYEQYF
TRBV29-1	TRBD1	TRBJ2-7	TGCAGCGTTGAAACTACAGGGGGCGAGCAGTACTTC	CSVETTGGEQYF
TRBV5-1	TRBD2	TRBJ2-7	TGCGCCAGCAGCCCCGGACTAGCGGGAGCCTATTACGAGCAGTACTTC	CASSPGLAGAYYEQYF
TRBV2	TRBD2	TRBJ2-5	TGTGCCAGCAGTGCCGGGGGGGCAGGGCAAGAGACCCAGTACTTC	CASSAGGAGQETQYF
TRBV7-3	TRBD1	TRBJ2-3	TGTGCCAGCAGCTTGGGGACAGGGGGCTTGACAGATACGCAGTATTTT	CASSLGTGGLTDTQYF
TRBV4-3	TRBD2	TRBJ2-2	TGCGCCAGCAGCCTGCGACTAGCGGGAGGGCCCGACACCGGGGAGCTGTTTTTT	CASSLRLAGGPDTGELFF
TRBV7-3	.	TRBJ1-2	TGTGCCAGCAGCCCAAATTTCCCGGGTCTCGGAGGGTATGGCTACACCTTC	CASSPNFPGLGGYGYTF
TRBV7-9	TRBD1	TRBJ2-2	TGTGCCAGCAGCTGGACAGGGGGATCCGGGGAGCTGTTTTTT	CASSWTGGSGELFF
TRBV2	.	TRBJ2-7	TGTGCCAGCAGGAAGGACAGCCAGGGAAGCCAGCAGTACTTC	CASRKDSQGSQQYF
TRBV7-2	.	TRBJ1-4	TGTGCCAGCAGCTTAGCCGGGAGGAGGACTAATGAAAAACTGTTTTTT	CASSLAGRRTNEKLFF
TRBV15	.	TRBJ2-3	TGTGCCACCAGCAGGCACGCGGGCGGGCAGACAGATACGCAGTATTTT	CATSRHAGGQTDTQYF
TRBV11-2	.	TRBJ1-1	TGTGCCAGCAGCTTAGGCCAGTTAAACACTGAAGCTTTCTTT	CASSLGQLNTEAFF
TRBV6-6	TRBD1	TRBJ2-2	TGTGCCAGCCTACGCGGACAGGGGGGGTCCGGGGAGCTGTTTTTT	CASLRGQGGSGELFF
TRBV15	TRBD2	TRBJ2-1	TGTGCCACCAGCAGAGGTCGGGTATTAAGGACTAGCGGGAGGGTAGACAATGAGCAGTTCTTC	CATSRGRVLRTSGRVDNEQFF
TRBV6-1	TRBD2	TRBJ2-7	TGTGCCAGCACCTCGGGGGGTAGTGCAGCCTACGAGCAGTACTTC	CASTSGGSAAYEQYF
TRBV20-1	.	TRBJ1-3	TGCAGTGCTACCCCCCTAAACACCATATATTTT	CSATPLNTIYF
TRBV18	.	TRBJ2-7	TGTGCCAGCTCACCGGGACTTCAGGGGGGCGAGCAGTACTTC	CASSPGLQGGEQYF
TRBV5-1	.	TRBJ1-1	TGCGCCAGCAGCCCGTCCCCAGGGCTCAACACTGAAGCTTTCTTT	CASSPSPGLNTEAFF
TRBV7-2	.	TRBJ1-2	TGTGCCAGCAGCGTGGGAGGGGACTATGGCTACACCTTC	CASSVGGDYGYTF
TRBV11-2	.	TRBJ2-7	TGTGCCAGCAGCCCACTAGGCGAGCAGTACTTC	CASSPLGEQYF
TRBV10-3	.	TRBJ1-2	TGTGCCATCAGTGCAACTGACACCAACTATGGCTACACCTTC	CAISATDTNYGYTF
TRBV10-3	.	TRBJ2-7	TGTGCCATCAAACCAGGGGCGTTGGGCGAGCAGTACTTC	CAIKPGALGEQYF
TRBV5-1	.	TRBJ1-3	TGCGCCAGCAGCTTGGAAGGGTGGACAGCAACGAGCTCTGGAAACACCATATATTTT	CASSLEGWTATSSGNTIYF
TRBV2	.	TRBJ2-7	TGTGCCAGCAGTGAATCAGGGACATACTCCTACGAGCAGTACTTC	CASSESGTYSYEQYF
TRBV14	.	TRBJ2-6	TGTGCCAGCAGCCACCAACCCGTGACTGCATCCTCTGGGGCCAACGTCCTGACTTTC	CASSHQPVTASSGANVLTF
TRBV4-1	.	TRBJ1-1	TGCGCCAGCAGCCACTCTAGAGGGACTGAAGCTTTCTTT	CASSHSRGTEAFF
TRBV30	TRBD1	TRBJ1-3	TGTGCCTGGCAAGAAGGGGGCACTGGAAACACCATATATTTT	CAWQEGGTGNTIYF
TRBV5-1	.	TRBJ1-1	TGCGCCAGCAGCCAACTTTCGGGGGACACTGAAGCTTTCTTT	CASSQLSGDTEAFF
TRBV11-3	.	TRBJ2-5	TGTGCCTCAGCGGGAGAGACCCAGTACTTC	CASAGETQYF
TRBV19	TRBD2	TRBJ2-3	TGTGCCAGTAGTATAGATCGGGGTAGCGGGATAGATACGCAGTATTTT	CASSIDRGSGIDTQYF
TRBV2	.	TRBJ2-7	TGTGCCAGTAAAACTAGCAGCTACGAGCAGTACTTC	CASKTSSYEQYF
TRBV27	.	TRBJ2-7	TGTGCCAGCAGCTCTACCCCCTTTTACGAGCAGTACTTC	CASSSTPFYEQYF
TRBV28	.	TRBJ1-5	TGTGCCCACCAGGGGCATAGTCAGCCCCAGCATTTT	CAHQGHSQPQHF
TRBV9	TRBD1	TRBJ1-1	TGTGCCAGCAGCGCGGACAGGGCGAACACTGAAGCTTTCTTT	CASSADRANTEAFF
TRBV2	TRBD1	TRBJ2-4	TGTGCCAGCAGTCCTCTGACAGGGGTAACCAAAAACATTCAGTACTTC	CASSPLTGVTKNIQYF